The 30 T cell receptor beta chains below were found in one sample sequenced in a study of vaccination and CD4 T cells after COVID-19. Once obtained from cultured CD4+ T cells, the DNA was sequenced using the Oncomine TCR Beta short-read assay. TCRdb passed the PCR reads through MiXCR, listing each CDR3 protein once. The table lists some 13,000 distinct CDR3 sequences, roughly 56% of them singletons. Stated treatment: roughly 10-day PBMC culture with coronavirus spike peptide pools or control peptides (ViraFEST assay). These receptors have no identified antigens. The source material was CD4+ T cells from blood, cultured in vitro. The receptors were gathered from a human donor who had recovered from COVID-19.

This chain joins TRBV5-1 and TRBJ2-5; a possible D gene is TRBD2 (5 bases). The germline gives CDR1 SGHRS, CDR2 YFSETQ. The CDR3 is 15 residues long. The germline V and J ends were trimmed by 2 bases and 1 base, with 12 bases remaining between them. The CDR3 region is CASSFGLGVQETQYF. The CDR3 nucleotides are TGCGCCAGCAGCTTTGGACTCGGGGTCCAAGAGACCCAGTACTTC.

In DNA, the CDR3 is TGTGCCAGTAGTATGAGGACAGGGGGAAACACCATATATTTT. Its protein product is CASSMRTGGNTIYF. The genes are TRBV19 and TRBJ1-3; 8 positions agree with TRBD1. CDR3 size: 14 residues. V dropped 3 bases and J dropped 4; count of bases not matched to a gene: 2. The germline V gene has CDR1 LNHDA and CDR2 SQIVND (reference sequence). Full variable domain (missing parts from reference TRBV19 and TRBJ1-3): DGGITQSPKYLFRKEGQNVTLSCEQNLNHDAMYWYRQDPGQGLRLIYYSQIVNDFQKGDIAEGYSVSREKKESFPLTVTSAQKNPTAFYLCASSMRTGGNTIYFGEGSWLTVV.

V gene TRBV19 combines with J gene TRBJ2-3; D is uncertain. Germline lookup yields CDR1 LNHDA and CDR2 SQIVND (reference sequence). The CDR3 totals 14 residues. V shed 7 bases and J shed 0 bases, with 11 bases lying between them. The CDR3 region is CASKKEASTDTQYF. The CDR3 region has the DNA TGTGCCAGTAAAAAGGAAGCCAGCACAGATACGCAGTATTTT.

This CDR3 is CASTSGLAGQETQYF. In DNA form, the CDR3 reads TGTGCCAGCACCTCGGGGCTAGCGGGCCAAGAGACCCAGTACTTC. The chain couples TRBV11-3 to TRBJ2-5; 8 bases align to TRBD2. The CDR3 runs to 15 residues. V dropped 7 bases and J dropped 1; count of bases not matched to a gene: 8. Per germline, CDR1 SGHNT and CDR2 YENEEA.

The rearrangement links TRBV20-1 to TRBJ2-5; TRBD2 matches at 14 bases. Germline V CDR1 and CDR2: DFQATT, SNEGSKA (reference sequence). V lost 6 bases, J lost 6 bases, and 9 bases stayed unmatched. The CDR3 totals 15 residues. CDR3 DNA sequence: TGCAGTGCAAGACTAGCGGGAGGGCCTTCGAAGACCCAGTACTTC. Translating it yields CSARLAGGPSKTQYF.

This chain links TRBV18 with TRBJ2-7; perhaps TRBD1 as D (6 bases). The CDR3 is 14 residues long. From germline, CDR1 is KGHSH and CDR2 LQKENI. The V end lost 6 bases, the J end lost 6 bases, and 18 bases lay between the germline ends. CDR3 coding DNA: TGTGCCAGCTCCCGACAGGCAGAACAGGGCGAGCAGTACTTC. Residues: CASSRQAEQGEQYF.

CDR3 nucleotide sequence: TGTGCCAGCAGCTTAGGAGGGACTAGCGGGAGCAGGGTGCAGTTCTTC. Amino acid sequence: CASSLGGTSGSRVQFF. The V call is TRBV7-9, the J call TRBJ2-1; the match to TRBD2 covers 14 bases. CDR3 length equals 16 residues. CDR1 and CDR2 (germline): SEHNR, FQNEAQ (reference sequence). J lost 12 bases, V lost 1 base, and 8 bases had no gene match.

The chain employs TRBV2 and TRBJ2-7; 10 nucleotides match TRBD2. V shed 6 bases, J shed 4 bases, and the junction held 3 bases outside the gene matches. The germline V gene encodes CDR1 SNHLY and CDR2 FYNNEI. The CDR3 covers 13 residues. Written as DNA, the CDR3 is TGTGCCAGCAGAGCGGGAGGGGTTTACGAGCAGTACTTC. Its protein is CASRAGGVYEQYF.

DNA for the CDR3: TGCAGTGCTAGAAGAGTAGGGGAACAGCCCCAGCATTTT. Encoded protein: CSARRVGEQPQHF. J is TRBJ1-5 and V is TRBV20-1, with a tentative D call TRBD1 (5 bases). This CDR3 region has 13 residues. Germline-derived CDR1 and CDR2 are DFQATT and SNEGSKA (reference sequence). V dropped 2 bases and J dropped 7 bases, with 12 bases sitting between them.

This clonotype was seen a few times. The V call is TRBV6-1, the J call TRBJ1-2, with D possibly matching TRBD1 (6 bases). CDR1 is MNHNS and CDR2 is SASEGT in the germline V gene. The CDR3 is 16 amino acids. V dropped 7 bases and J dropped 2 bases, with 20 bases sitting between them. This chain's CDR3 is CASISPTGIENYGYTF. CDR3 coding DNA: TGTGCCAGCATAAGTCCCACAGGGATTGAGAACTATGGCTACACCTTC.

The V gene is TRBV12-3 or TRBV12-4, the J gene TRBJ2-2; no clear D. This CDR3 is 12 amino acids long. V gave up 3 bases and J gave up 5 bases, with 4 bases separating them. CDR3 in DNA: TGTGCCAGCAGTTTCGTGACCGGGGAGCTGTTTTTT. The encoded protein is CASSFVTGELFF.

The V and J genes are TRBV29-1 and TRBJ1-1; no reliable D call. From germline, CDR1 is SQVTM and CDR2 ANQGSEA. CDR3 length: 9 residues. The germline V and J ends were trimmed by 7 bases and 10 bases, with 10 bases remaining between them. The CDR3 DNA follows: TGCAGCGCGGACGTCCCAGCTTTCTTT. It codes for CSADVPAFF.

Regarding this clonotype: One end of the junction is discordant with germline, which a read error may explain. The DNA for the CDR3 is TGCGCCAGCAGCGCCGCATACCAGGGGAATGTCGAGCAGTACTTC. Translating gives CASSAAYQGNVEQYF. The V call is TRBV7-2, the J call TRBJ2-7; D is possibly TRBD1 (6 bases). The V gene's germline CDR1 is SGHTA and CDR2 FQGNSA. The CDR3 covers 15 residues.

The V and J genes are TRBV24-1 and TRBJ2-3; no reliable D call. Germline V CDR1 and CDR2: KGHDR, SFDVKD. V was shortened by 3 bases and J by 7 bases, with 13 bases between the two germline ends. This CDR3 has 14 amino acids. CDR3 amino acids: CATSDARFGHTQYF. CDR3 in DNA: TGTGCCACCAGTGATGCCAGGTTCGGTCATACGCAGTATTTT.

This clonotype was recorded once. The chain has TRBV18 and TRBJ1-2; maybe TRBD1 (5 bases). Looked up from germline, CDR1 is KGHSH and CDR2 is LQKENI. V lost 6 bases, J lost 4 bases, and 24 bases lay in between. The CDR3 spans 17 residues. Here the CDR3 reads CASSDQAPGMSVYGYTF. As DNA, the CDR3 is TGTGCCAGCTCCGACCAGGCCCCAGGGATGTCCGTCTATGGCTACACCTTC.

Here the CDR3 reads CASSMAGRNTEAFF. For the CDR3, the DNA is TGTGCCAGTAGTATGGCAGGGAGGAACACTGAAGCTTTCTTT. The chain combines TRBV19 with TRBJ1-1; D might be TRBD1 (5 bases). Trimming removed 3 bases from V and 1 base from J, with 9 bases in between. Germline V gene sequence: CDR1 LNHDA, CDR2 SQIVND (reference sequence). This CDR3 region has 14 residues.

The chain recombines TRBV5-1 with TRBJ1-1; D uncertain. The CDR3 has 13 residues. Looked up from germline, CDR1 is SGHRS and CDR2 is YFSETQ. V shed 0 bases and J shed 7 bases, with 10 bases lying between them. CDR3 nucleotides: TGCGCCAGCAGCTTGGCGGCGGAAAATGAAGCTTTCTTT. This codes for CASSLAAENEAFF.

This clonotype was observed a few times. The CDR3 DNA sequence: TGTGCCAGCGGGTCGGGGGGAGATACGCAGTATTTT. Protein sequence: CASGSGGDTQYF. The chain uses TRBV28 and TRBJ2-3; 7 bases fit TRBD2. The CDR3 totals 12 residues. Germline V gene lookup returns CDR1 MDHEN and CDR2 SYDVKM. V was pared by 8 bases and J by 5 bases, with 4 bases of the junction left unmatched.

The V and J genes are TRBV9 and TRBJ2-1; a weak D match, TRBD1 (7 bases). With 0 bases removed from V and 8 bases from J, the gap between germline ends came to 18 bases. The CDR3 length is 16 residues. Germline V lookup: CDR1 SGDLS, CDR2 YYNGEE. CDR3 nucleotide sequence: TGTGCCAGCAGCGTAGCGACCACAGGGGAGGCTGATGAGCAGTTCTTC. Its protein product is CASSVATTGEADEQFF. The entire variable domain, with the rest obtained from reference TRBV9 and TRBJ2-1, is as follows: DSGVTQTPKHLITATGQRVTLRCSPRSGDLSVYWYQQSLDQGLQFLIQYYNGEERAKGNILERFSAQQFPDLHSELNLSSLELGDSALYFCASSVATTGEADEQFFGPGTRLTVL.

CDR3 nucleotides: TGCAGCGTTTACGTAACAGGGACAGATACGCAGTATTTT. Encoded protein: CSVYVTGTDTQYF. V usage is TRBV29-1 and J usage is TRBJ2-3; D possibly corresponds to TRBD1 (6 bases). Germline CDR1 SQVTM, CDR2 ANQGSEA. CDR3 length: 13 residues. V was cut by 5 bases and J by 3 bases, with 12 bases left in between.

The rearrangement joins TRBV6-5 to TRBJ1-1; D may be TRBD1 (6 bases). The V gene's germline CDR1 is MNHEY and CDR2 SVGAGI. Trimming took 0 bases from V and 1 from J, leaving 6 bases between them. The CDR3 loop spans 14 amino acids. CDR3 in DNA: TGTGCCAGCAGTTACTCACAGGGGAACACTGAAGCTTTCTTT. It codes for CASSYSQGNTEAFF.

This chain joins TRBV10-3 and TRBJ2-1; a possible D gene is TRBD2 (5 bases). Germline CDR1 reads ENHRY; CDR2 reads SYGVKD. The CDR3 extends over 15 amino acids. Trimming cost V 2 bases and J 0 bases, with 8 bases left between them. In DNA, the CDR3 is TGTGCCATCAGTGAGCGGGATCGCTCCTACAATGAGCAGTTCTTC. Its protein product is CAISERDRSYNEQFF.

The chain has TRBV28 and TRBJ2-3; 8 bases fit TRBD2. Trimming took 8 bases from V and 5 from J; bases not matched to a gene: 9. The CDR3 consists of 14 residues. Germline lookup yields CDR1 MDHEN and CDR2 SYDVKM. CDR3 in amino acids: CASFQAGVEDTQYF. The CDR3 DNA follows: TGTGCCAGCTTTCAAGCGGGAGTGGAAGATACGCAGTATTTT. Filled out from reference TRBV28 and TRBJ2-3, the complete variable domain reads DVKVTQSSRYLVKRTGEKVFLECVQDMDHENMFWYRQDPGLGLRLIYFSYDVKMKEKGDIPEGYSVSREKKERFSLILESASTNQTSMYLCASFQAGVEDTQYFGPGTRLTVL.

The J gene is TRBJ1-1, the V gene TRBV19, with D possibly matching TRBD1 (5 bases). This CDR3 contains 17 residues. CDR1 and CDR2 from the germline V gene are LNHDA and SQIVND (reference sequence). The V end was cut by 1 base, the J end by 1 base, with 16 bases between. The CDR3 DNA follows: TGTGCCAGTAGTATAGGACCGACCACAGGAGGGAACACTGAAGCTTTCTTT. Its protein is CASSIGPTTGGNTEAFF.

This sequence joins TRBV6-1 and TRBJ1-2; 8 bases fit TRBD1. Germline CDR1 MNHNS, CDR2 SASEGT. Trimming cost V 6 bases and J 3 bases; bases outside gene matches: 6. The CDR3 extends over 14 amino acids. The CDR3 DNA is TGTGCCAGCAGGGACCAGGGGGCGGACTATGGCTACACCTTC. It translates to CASRDQGADYGYTF.

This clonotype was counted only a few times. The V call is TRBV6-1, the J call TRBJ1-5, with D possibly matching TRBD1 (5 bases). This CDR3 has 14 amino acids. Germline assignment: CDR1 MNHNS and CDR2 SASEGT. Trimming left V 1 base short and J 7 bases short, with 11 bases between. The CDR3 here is CASSEVEGVQPQHF. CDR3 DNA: TGTGCCAGCAGTGAAGTTGAAGGGGTCCAGCCCCAGCATTTT.

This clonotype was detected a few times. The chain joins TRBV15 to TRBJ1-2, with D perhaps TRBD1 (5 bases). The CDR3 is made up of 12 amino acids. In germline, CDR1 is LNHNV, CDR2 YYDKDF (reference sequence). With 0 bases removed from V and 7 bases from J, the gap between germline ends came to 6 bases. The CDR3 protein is CATSRDTGGYTF. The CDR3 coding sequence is TGTGCCACCAGCAGAGATACAGGTGGCTACACCTTC.

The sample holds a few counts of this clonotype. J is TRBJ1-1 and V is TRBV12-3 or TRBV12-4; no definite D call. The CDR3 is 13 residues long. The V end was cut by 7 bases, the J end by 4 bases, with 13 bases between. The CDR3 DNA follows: TGTGCCAGCACGTTAGACGGGAGCACTGAAGCTTTCTTT. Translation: CASTLDGSTEAFF.

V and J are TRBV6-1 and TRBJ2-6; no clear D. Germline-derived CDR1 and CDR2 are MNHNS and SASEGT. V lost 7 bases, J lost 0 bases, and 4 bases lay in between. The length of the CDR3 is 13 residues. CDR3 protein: CASIGSGANVLTF. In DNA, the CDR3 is TGTGCCAGCATCGGCTCTGGGGCCAACGTCCTGACTTTC.

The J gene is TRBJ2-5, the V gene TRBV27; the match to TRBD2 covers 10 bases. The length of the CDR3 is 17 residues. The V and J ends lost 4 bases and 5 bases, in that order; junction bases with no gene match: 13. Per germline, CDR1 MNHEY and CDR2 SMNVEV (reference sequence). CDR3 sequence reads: CASSSNHLAGEMETQYF. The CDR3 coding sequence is TGTGCCAGCAGTTCAAACCATCTAGCGGGAGAAATGGAGACCCAGTACTTC.